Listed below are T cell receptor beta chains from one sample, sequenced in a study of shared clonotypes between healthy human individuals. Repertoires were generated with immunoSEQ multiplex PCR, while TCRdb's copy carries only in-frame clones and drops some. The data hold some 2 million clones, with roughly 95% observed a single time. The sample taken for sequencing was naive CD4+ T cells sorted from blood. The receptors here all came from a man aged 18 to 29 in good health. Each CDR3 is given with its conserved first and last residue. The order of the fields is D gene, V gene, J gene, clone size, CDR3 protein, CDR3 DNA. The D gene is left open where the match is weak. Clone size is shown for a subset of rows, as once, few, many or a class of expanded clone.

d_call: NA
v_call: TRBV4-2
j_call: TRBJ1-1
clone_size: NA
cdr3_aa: CASSPAGVSNTEAFF
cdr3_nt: TGTGCCAGCAGCCCCGCGGGTGTAAGCAACACTGAAGCTTTCTTT

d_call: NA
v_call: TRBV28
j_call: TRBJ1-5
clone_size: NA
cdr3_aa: CASSLRDILGNQPQHF
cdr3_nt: TGTGCCAGCAGTTTAAGGGACATTTTGGGCAATCAGCCCCAGCATTTT

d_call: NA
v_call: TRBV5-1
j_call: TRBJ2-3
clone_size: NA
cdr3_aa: CASSLKWGEAQYF
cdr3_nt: TGCGCCAGCAGCTTGAAGTGGGGAGAAGCGCAGTATTTT

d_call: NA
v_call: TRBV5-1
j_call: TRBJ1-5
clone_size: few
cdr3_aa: CASSLEGAGNQPQHF
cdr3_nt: TGCGCCAGCAGCTTGGAAGGGGCGGGCAATCAGCCCCAGCATTTT

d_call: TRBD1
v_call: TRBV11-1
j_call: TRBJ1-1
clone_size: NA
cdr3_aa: CASSLDGQGRNTEAFF
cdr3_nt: TGTGCCAGCAGCTTAGATGGACAGGGACGGAACACTGAAGCTTTCTTT

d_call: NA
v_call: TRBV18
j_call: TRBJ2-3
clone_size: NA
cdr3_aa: CASSPPVAGGTDTQYF
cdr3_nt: TGTGCCAGCTCACCACCGGTGGCAGGGGGCACAGATACGCAGTATTTT

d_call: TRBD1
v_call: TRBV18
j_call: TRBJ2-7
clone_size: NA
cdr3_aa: CASSPLSGTGFNEQYF
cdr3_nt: TGTGCCAGCTCACCACTATCCGGGACAGGGTTCAACGAGCAGTACTTC

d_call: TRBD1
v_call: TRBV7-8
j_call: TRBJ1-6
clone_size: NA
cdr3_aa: CASSLDNPGQTYSPLHF
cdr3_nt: TGTGCCAGCAGCTTAGATAACCCGGGACAGACCTATTCACCCCTCCACTTT

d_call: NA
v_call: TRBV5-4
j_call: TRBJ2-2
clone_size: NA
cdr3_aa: CASSLGAKIANTGELFF
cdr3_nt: TGTGCCAGCAGCTTAGGCGCCAAAATAGCGAACACCGGGGAGCTGTTTTTT

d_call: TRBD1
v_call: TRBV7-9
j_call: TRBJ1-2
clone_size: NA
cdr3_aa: CASSLYRGAVKNYGYTF
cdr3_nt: TGTGCCAGCAGCTTATACAGGGGCGCGGTGAAGAACTATGGCTACACCTTC

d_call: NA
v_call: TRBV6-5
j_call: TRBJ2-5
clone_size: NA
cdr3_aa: CASSYEFGAQETQYF
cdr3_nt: TGTGCCAGCAGTTACGAATTTGGGGCCCAAGAGACCCAGTACTTC

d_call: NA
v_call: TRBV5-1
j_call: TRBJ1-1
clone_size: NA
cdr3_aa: CASSTVEAFF
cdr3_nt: TGCGCCAGCAGTACAGTCGAAGCTTTCTTT

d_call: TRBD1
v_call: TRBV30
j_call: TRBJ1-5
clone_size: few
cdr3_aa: CAWKGQGYSNQPQHF
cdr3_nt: TGTGCCTGGAAAGGACAGGGGTATAGCAATCAGCCCCAGCATTTT

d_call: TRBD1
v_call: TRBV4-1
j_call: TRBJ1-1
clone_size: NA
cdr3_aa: CASSQEPTGAETEAFF
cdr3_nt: TGCGCCAGCAGCCAAGAACCGACAGGGGCTGAGACTGAAGCTTTCTTT

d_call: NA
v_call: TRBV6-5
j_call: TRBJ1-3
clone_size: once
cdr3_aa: CASSNTGTGNTIYF
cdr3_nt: TGTGCCAGCAGCAACACAGGGACAGGAAACACCATATATTTT

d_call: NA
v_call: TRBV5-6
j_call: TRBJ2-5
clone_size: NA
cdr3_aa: CASSLRSTAQDRKTQYF
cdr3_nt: TGTGCCAGCAGCTTGCGTTCGACAGCCCAGGACCGAAAGACCCAGTACTTC

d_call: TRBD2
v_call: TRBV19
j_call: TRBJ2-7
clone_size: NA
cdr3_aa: CASSGTSGGASSYEQYF
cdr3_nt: TGTGCCAGTTCAGGGACTAGCGGGGGGGCCTCCTCCTACGAGCAGTACTTC

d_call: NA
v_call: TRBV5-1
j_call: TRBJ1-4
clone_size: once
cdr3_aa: CASSLGPSATNEKLFF
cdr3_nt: TGCGCCAGCAGCTTGGGACCTTCTGCAACTAATGAAAAACTGTTTTTT

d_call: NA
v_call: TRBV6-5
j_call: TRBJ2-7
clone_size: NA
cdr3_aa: CASSSERPPYEQYF
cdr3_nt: TGTGCCAGCAGTTCAGAGCGTCCCCCCTACGAGCAGTACTTC

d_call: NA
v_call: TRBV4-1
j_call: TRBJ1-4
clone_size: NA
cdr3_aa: CASSQESQLNQKLFF
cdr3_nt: TGCGCCAGCAGCCAAGAGAGTCAGCTGAATCAGAAACTGTTTTTT

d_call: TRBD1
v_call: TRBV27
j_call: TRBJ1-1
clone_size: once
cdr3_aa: CASRNDRALMNTEAFF
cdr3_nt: TGTGCCAGCAGAAATGACAGGGCACTCATGAACACTGAAGCTTTCTTT

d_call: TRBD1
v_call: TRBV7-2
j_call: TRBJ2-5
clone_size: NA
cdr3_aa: CASSLVGQARSKETQYF
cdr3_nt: TGTGCCAGCAGCTTAGTGGGACAGGCCAGGAGTAAAGAGACCCAGTACTTC

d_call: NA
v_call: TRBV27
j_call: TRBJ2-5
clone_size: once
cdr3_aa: CASSFGTRETQYF
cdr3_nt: TGTGCCAGCAGTTTCGGGACGAGGGAGACCCAGTACTTC

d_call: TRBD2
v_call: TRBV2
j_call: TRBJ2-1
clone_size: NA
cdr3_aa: CASARRGASSYNEQFF
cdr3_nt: TGTGCCAGCGCCAGGCGGGGGGCAAGCTCCTACAATGAGCAGTTCTTC

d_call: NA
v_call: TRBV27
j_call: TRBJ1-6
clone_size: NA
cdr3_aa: CASGNSPLHF
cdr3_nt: TGTGCCAGCGGCAATTCACCCCTCCACTTT

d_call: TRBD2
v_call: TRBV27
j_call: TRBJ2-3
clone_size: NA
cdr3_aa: CASSVGVAGVVGTQYF
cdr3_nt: TGTGCCAGCAGTGTGGGGGTAGCGGGAGTTGTTGGTACGCAGTATTTT

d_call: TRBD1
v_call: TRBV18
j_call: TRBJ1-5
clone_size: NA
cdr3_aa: CASSPAGSGGNQPQHF
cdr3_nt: TGTGCCAGCTCACCAGCGGGGTCAGGGGGGAATCAGCCCCAGCATTTT

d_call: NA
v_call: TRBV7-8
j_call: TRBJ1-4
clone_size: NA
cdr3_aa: CASSFSSGTNEKLFF
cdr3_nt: TGTGCCAGCAGCTTTTCATCCGGGACTAATGAAAAACTGTTTTTT

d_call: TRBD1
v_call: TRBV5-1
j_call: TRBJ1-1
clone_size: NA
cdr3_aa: CASSSPTGGRTEAFF
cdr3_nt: TGCGCCAGCAGCTCGCCGACAGGGGGCCGGACTGAAGCTTTCTTT

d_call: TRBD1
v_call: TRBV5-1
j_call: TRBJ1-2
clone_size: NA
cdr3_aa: CASSHGQGRGYTF
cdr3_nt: TGCGCCAGCAGCCACGGACAGGGCCGCGGCTACACCTTC

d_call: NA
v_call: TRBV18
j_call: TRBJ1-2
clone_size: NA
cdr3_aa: CASSQTGLPTNYGYTF
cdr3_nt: TGTGCCAGCTCACAAACCGGGCTCCCCACTAACTATGGCTACACCTTC

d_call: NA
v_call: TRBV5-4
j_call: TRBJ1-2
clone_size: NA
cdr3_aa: CASSLLTKNGYTF
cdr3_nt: TGTGCCAGCAGCTTGCTGACCAAAAATGGCTACACCTTC

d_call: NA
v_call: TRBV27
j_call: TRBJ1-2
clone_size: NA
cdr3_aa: CASSAGEARGYTF
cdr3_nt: TGTGCCAGCAGTGCCGGGGAAGCGCGTGGCTACACCTTC

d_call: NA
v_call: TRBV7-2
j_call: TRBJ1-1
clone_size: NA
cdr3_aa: CASSLGFPNTEAFF
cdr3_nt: TGTGCCAGCAGCTTAGGGTTTCCGAACACTGAAGCTTTCTTT

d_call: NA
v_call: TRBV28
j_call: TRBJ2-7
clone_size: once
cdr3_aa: CASRDPVTRREYF
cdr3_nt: TGTGCCAGCAGAGACCCCGTCACGCGACGCGAGTACTTC

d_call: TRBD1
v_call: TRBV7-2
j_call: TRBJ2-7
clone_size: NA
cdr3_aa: CASSTRDRVLYEQYF
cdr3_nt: TGTGCCAGCAGCACCCGAGACAGGGTTCTTTACGAGCAGTACTTC

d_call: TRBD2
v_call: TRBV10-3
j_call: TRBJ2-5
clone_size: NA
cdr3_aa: CATQLAPQETQYF
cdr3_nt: TGTGCCACCCAACTAGCGCCGCAAGAGACCCAGTACTTC

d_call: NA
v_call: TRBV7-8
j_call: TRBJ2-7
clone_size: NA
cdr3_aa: CASSPPVGGKSSYEQYF
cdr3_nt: TGTGCCAGCAGCCCGCCAGTAGGGGGGAAGAGCTCCTACGAGCAGTACTTC

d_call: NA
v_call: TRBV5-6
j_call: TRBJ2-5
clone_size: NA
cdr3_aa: CASSSAAETQYF
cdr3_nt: TGTGCCAGCAGCTCGGCAGCAGAGACCCAGTACTTC

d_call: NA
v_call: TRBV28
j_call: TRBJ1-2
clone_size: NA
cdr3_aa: CASTPGGGPTGGYTF
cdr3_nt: TGTGCCAGCACCCCCGGCGGGGGCCCCACGGGTGGCTACACCTTC

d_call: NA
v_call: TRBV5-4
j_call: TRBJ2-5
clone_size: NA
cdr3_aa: CASTFEGFEETQYF
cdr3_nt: TGTGCCAGCACCTTTGAGGGATTCGAGGAGACCCAGTACTTC

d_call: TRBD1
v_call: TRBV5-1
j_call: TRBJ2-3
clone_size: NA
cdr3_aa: CASSWGQGATDTQYF
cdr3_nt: TGCGCCAGCAGCTGGGGACAGGGGGCGACAGATACGCAGTATTTT

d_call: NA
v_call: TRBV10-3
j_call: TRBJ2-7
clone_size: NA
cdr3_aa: CAISEGAGSHEQYF
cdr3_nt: TGTGCCATCAGTGAAGGGGCAGGGTCCCACGAGCAGTACTTC

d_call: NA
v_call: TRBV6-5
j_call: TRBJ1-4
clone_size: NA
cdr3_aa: CASRDSTTNEKLFF
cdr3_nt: TGTGCCAGCAGAGACAGCACAACTAATGAAAAACTGTTTTTT

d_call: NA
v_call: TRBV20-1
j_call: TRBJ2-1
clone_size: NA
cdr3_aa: CSAGRGDEQFF
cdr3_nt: TGCAGTGCTGGGCGGGGAGATGAGCAGTTCTTC

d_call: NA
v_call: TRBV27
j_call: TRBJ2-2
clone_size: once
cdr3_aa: CASTSPEPGANTGELFF
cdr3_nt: TGTGCCAGCACCTCTCCAGAACCTGGCGCGAACACCGGGGAGCTGTTTTTT

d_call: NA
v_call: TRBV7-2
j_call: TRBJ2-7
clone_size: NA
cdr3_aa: CASSPDGFGEQYF
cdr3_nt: TGTGCCAGCAGCCCGGACGGATTCGGCGAGCAGTACTTC

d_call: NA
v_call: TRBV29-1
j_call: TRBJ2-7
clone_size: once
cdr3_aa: CSVVQRNAYEQYF
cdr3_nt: TGCAGCGTTGTACAACGGAACGCCTACGAGCAGTACTTC